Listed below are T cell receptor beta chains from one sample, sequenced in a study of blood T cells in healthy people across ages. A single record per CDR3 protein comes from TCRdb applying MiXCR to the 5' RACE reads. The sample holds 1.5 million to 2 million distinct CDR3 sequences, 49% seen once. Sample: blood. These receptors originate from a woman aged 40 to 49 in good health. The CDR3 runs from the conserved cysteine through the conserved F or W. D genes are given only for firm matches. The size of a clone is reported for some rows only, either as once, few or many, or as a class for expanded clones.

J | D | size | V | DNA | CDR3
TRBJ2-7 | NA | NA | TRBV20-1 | TGCAGTACTAGCCGGGACGGTCCCTCCTACGAGCAGTACTTC | CSTSRDGPSYEQYF
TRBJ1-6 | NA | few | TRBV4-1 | TGCGCCAGCAGCCAAGATCTGGGGCGGATTAATTCACCCCTCCACTTT | CASSQDLGRINSPLHF
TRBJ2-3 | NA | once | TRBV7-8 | TGTGCCAGCAGCCCTAGCTGGACTAGCACAGATACGCAGTATTTT | CASSPSWTSTDTQYF
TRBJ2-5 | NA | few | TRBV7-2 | TGTGCCAGCAGCTACGGCGCACCGCAAGAGACCCAGTACTTC | CASSYGAPQETQYF
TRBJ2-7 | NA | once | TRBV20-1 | TGCAGTGCTCGTCCCGGGGGTTTGCAGTACTTC | CSARPGGLQYF
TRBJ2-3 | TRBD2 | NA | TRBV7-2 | TGTGCCAGCAGCCAGGGTAGCGGGGGCAATACGCAGTATTTT | CASSQGSGGNTQYF
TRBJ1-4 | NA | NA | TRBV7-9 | TGTGCTAGCAGCTTAATTTATAGGGACAACCCAACTAATGAAAAACTGTTTTTT | CASSLIYRDNPTNEKLFF
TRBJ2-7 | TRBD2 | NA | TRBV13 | TGTGCCAGCAGCTTAGGACTAGCGGGGGTGGACTACGAGCAGTACTTC | CASSLGLAGVDYEQYF
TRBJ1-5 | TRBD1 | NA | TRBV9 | TGTGCCAGCAGCGGAGCGACAGGGTTCGGGCAGCCCCAGCATTTT | CASSGATGFGQPQHF
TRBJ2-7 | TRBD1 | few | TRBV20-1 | TGCAGTGCTAGAGATCTGACAGGGGGCACCCACGAGCAGTACTTC | CSARDLTGGTHEQYF
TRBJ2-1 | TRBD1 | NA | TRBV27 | TGTGCCAGTTCCTTTGGGACAGTGAGCTACAATGAGCAGTTCTTC | CASSFGTVSYNEQFF
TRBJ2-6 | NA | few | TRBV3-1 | TGTGCCAGCAGCCAAGATGGTAAAAGTCGCAACGTCCTGACTTTC | CASSQDGKSRNVLTF
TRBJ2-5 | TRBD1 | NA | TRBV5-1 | TGCGCCAGCAGCTTAGTGGGACAGGGGGCATACCTCGGAGAGCAGTACTTC | CASSLVGQGAYLGEQYF
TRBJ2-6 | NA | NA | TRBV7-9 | TGTGCCAGCAGCCCCGACGGCTTCTGGGCCAACGTCCTGACTTTC | CASSPDGFWANVLTF
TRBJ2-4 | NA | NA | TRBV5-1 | TGCGCCAGCTCAAGGACCGATGAGCCGGAAAACATTCAGTACTTC | CASSRTDEPENIQYF
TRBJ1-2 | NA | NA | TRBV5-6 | TGTGCCAGCAGCTTCCCACAGGTCTATGGCTACACCTTC | CASSFPQVYGYTF
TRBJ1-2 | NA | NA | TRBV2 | TGTGCCAGCAGTGGGTTGGGATTTGGCGGCTACACCTTC | CASSGLGFGGYTF
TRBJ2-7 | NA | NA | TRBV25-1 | TGTGCCAGCAGTGCTGACTCTCCCCCCTACGAGCAGTACTTC | CASSADSPPYEQYF
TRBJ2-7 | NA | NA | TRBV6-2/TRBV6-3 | TGTGCCAGCAGTTCCACCCAAGGTACCTACGAGCAGTACTTC | CASSSTQGTYEQYF
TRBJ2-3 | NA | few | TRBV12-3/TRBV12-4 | TGTGCCAGCAGTGCGAATCTCCGCACAGATACGCAGTATTTT | CASSANLRTDTQYF
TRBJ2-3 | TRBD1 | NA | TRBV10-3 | TGTGCCATCAGTGCCCCGGACAGGGGGCGCGATCATACGCAGTATTTT | CAISAPDRGRDHTQYF
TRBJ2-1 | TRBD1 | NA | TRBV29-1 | TGCAGCGTTAGGGACAGTGCGGGCAATGAGCAGTTCTTC | CSVRDSAGNEQFF
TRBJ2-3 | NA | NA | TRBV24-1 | TGTGCCACCAGTGCGACACATCGAGATACGCAGTATTTT | CATSATHRDTQYF
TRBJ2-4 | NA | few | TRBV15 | TGTGCCACCAGCAGAGATCATGGGGGAACCAAAAACATTCAGTACTTC | CATSRDHGGTKNIQYF
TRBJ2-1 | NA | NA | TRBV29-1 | TGCAGCGTTGGACTAGTGGACAATGAGCAGTTCTTC | CSVGLVDNEQFF
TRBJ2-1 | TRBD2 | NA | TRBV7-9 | TGTGCCACCGGGACTAGCGCGAATCCGTACAATGAGCAGTTCTTC | CATGTSANPYNEQFF
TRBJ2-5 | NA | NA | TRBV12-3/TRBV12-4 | TGTGCCAGCAGTTGGAGTTCGGGACTCCGGAGGGCAGAGACCCAGTACTTC | CASSWSSGLRRAETQYF
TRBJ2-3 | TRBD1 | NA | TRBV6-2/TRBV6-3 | TGTGCCAGCGGTCAGACAGGTGGACGACAGGGGACAGATACGCAGTATTTT | CASGQTGGRQGTDTQYF
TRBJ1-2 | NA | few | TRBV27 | TGTGCCAGCAGTTTATCTCTACAGGGATATGGCTACACCTTC | CASSLSLQGYGYTF
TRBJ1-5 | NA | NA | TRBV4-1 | TGCGCCAGCAGCCAAGAGGAAACGGGGGGGCAGCCCCAGCATTTT | CASSQEETGGQPQHF
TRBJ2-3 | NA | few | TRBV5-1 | TGCGCCAGCAGCGGAGGACGGAGAACTAGCACAGATACGCAGTATTTT | CASSGGRRTSTDTQYF
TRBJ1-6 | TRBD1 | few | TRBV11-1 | TGTGCCAGCAGGCCGACAGGGAGGAATAATTCACCCCTCCACTTT | CASRPTGRNNSPLHF
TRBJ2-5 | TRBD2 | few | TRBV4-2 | TGTGCCAGCAGCCAAGTTAGTCCTAGCGGGGGGGGAGAGACCCAGTACTTC | CASSQVSPSGGGETQYF
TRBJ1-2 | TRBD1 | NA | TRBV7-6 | TGTGCCAGCAGCTTAAACCGGGACAGAATTCCCTATGGCTACACCTTC | CASSLNRDRIPYGYTF
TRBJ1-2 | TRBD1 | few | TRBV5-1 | TGCGCCAGCAGCCCTACAGGGGGTTACTATGGCTACACCTTC | CASSPTGGYYGYTF
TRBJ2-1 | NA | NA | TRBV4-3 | TGCGCCAGCAGCCAAGTGCTCAACGGGGATAGTTCCTACAATGAGCAGTTCTTC | CASSQVLNGDSSYNEQFF
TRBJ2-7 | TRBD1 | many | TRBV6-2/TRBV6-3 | TGTGCCAGCAGTTACAGGGGGCCCTCCTACGAGCAGTACTTC | CASSYRGPSYEQYF
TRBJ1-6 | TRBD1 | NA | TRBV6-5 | TGTGCCAGCAGTTCTACTACCCGGGACAGAAAAAATTCACCCCTCCACTTT | CASSSTTRDRKNSPLHF
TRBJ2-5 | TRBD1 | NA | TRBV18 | TGTGCCAGCTCACCCGGGACAGGGATTGGTCAGACCCAGTACTTC | CASSPGTGIGQTQYF
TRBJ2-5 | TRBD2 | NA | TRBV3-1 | TGTGCCAGCAGCCGCCCATGGGAGGTCTTGGCTAGCGGGGATCAAGAGACCCAGTACTTC | CASSRPWEVLASGDQETQYF
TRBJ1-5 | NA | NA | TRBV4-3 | TGCGCCAGCAGCCAAGATGACGATAGGGCCCAGCCCCAGCATTTT | CASSQDDDRAQPQHF
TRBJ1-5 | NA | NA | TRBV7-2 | TGTGCCAGCAGCCCAAGTTTGGGCAATCAGCCCCAGCATTTT | CASSPSLGNQPQHF
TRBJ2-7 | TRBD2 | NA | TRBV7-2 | TGTGCCAGCAGCACGACTAGCGGGGGGGCGGTTGAGCAGTACTTC | CASSTTSGGAVEQYF
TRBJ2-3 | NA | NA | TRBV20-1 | TGCAGTGCTAGACTCGGACAGCCCCGAGGCACAGATACGCAGTATTTT | CSARLGQPRGTDTQYF